This T cell receptor (beta chain) was captured by sequencing in a study of response to subunit inactivated influenza vaccine. Study-level results: The authors put forward the suggestion that each seasonal influenza vaccination may bring in only a limited number of new T cells.

TCRdb used MiXCR to reprocess the RT-PCR reads, holding one entry per CDR3 protein. The repertoire holds under 800,000 distinct CDR3 sequences, with about 15% as singletons. Of note for this clonotype: What it binds is not known.

The CDR3 is 14 amino acids. V shed 9 bases and J shed 0 bases, with 15 bases lying between them. This sequence was found in a man in his fifties or sixties who received an inactivated influenza vaccine. Sequencing was performed on PBMCs from blood, taken roughly 15 days before vaccination. The chain uses TRBV12-3 or TRBV12-4 and TRBJ2-7; no clear D gene. The DNA of the CDR3 is TGTGCCAGTGGATACGGTTTATACTCCTACGAGCAGTACTTC. It is translated as CASGYGLYSYEQYF.